The 26 T cell receptor beta chains below were found in one sample sequenced in a study of control samples from healthy donors and cancer patients. The method was immunoSEQ multiplex PCR; TCRdb's version includes in-frame clones alone and lacks a portion of them. In the table there are some 120,000 clones, over 85% of which are singletons. The sequenced sample consisted of blood. The receptors stem from a young man in good health.

The chain recombines TRBV5-6 with TRBJ1-2, with 8 bases fitting TRBD1. V was clipped by 0 bases and J by 3 bases; unmatched bases: 1. The CDR3 length is 14 residues. The germline gives CDR1 SGHDT, CDR2 YYEEEE. The CDR3 DNA follows: TGTGCCAGCAGCTTGGCAGGGGGCGACTATGGCTACACCTTC. Its translation: CASSLAGGDYGYTF.

The V call is TRBV18, the J call TRBJ1-1, with D uncertain. V shed 0 bases and J shed 4 bases, with 12 bases lying between them. Germline V gene sequence: CDR1 KGHSH, CDR2 LQKENI. This CDR3 region has 15 residues. CDR3 nucleotide sequence: TGTGCCAGCTCACCACCAGGGATCGGTGGCACTGAAGCTTTCTTT. Translation gives CASSPPGIGGTEAFF.

The DNA for the CDR3 is TGTGCCAGCAGTGCCGGGACACTTTATGGCTACACCTTC. It specifies CASSAGTLYGYTF. V and J are TRBV2 and TRBJ1-2; TRBD1 is a possible D gene (6 bases). The CDR3 is 13 residues long. Germline V lookup: CDR1 SNHLY, CDR2 FYNNEI. Between the trimmed V and J ends, which lost 4 bases and 5 bases, there was a span of 11 bases.

The V gene is TRBV5-6, the J gene TRBJ2-7, with TRBD2 as a possible D gene (7 bases). The CDR3 totals 12 residues. Germline-derived CDR1 and CDR2 are SGHDT and YYEEEE. V dropped 0 bases and J dropped 10 bases, with 11 bases sitting between them. This CDR3 is CASSLDREGQYV. As DNA, the CDR3 is TGTGCCAGCAGCTTGGACAGGGAGGGACAGTACGTC.

The chain uses TRBV11-2 and TRBJ1-1; D call uncertain. Germline CDR1 and CDR2: SGHAT and FQNNGV. Trimming shortened V by 9 bases and J by 3 bases, and 8 bases separated the two germline ends. The CDR3 spans 11 residues. In nucleotides, the CDR3 is TGTGCCAGTAGACGGGACACTGAAGCTTTCTTT. Protein: CASRRDTEAFF.

The chain carries TRBV7-9 and TRBJ2-3; D unclear. There are 18 residues in the CDR3. Trimming pared 4 bases from V and 0 bases from J, leaving 20 bases between. CDR1 and CDR2 (germline): SEHNR, FQNEAQ (reference sequence). Here the CDR3 DNA reads TGTGCCAGCAGCTCAGCCGGATGGCTAACCACTAGCACAGATACGCAGTATTTT. Translation: CASSSAGWLTTSTDTQYF.

The rearrangement uses TRBV5-1 and TRBJ1-1, with D tentatively TRBD1 (6 bases). There are 15 residues in the CDR3. Germline loops: CDR1 SGHRS, CDR2 YFSETQ. Between the trimmed V and J ends, which lost 3 bases and 6 bases, there was a span of 18 bases. The DNA of the CDR3 is TGCGCCAGCAGCTCCTTCCAGGGGCGCAGGGCTGAAGCTTTCTTT. It yields the protein CASSSFQGRRAEAFF.

The chain employs TRBV5-6 and TRBJ1-3; D may be TRBD1 (5 bases). This CDR3 is built from 14 residues. CDR1 is SGHDT and CDR2 is YYEEEE in the germline V gene. V lost 5 bases to trimming and J lost 1 base, with 10 bases between them. CDR3 coding DNA: TGTGCCAGCAGTTCCAGGGAATCTGGAAACACCATATATTTT. Translated, it gives CASSSRESGNTIYF.

The chain links TRBV6-2 or TRBV6-3 to TRBJ1-1; D gene ambiguous. The V end was cut by 0 bases, the J end by 1 base, with 6 bases between. Germline-derived CDR1 and CDR2 are MNHEY and SVGEGT. The CDR3 runs to 14 residues. The DNA for the CDR3 is TGTGCCAGCAGTTACTCGACCAGGAACACTGAAGCTTTCTTT. Its translation: CASSYSTRNTEAFF.

This rearrangement joins TRBV6-1 to TRBJ2-3, with 10 bases fitting TRBD2. Germline-derived CDR1 and CDR2 are MNHNS and SASEGT. With V trimmed by 4 bases and J by 2 bases, 18 bases remained unmatched. The length of the CDR3 is 20 residues. CDR3 coding DNA: TGTGCCAGCAGTGGGCTCTGGTATAGCGGGGGGAGACCTTTCACAGATACGCAGTATTTT. It is translated as CASSGLWYSGGRPFTDTQYF.

V gene TRBV5-6 combines with J gene TRBJ2-3; TRBD2 agrees at 7 bases. Per the germline V gene, CDR1 is SGHDT and CDR2 is YYEEEE. The CDR3 is 17 residues long. V shed 1 base, J shed 6 bases, and the junction held 14 bases outside the gene matches. The DNA of the CDR3 is TGTGCCAGCAGCTTGTTATTGACTGGGGGGGTGGCGGATACGCAGTATTTT. Protein: CASSLLLTGGVADTQYF.

The CDR3 coding sequence is TGTGCCAGCCGCCCCTCTACGAATGAAAAACTGTTTTTT. Its protein product is CASRPSTNEKLFF. V gene TRBV6-5 combines with J gene TRBJ1-4; D remains unclear. In germline, CDR1 is MNHEY, CDR2 SVGAGI. V shed 8 bases and J shed 5 bases, with 12 bases lying between them. The CDR3 runs to 13 residues.

The V call is TRBV29-1, the J call TRBJ2-7; 8 bases align to TRBD1. Germline CDR1 SQVTM, CDR2 ANQGSEA. The CDR3 loop spans 13 amino acids. Trimming took 5 bases from V and 3 from J; bases not matched to a gene: 6. The CDR3, as DNA: TGCAGCGTTAATGGTGACAGGGGCTACGAGCAGTACTTC. This codes for CSVNGDRGYEQYF.

This chain links TRBV7-9 with TRBJ2-1; a weak D match, TRBD1 (5 bases). V gave up 3 bases and J gave up 5 bases, with 5 bases separating them. Germline V lookup: CDR1 SEHNR, CDR2 FQNEAQ (reference sequence). This CDR3 is built from 12 residues. The CDR3 DNA sequence: TGTGCCAGCAGCTTGGGGCACAATGAGCAGTTCTTC. It specifies CASSLGHNEQFF.

CDR3: CSVGGDATNEKLFF. In DNA, the CDR3 is TGCAGCGTTGGGGGTGATGCAACTAATGAAAAACTGTTTTTT. The chain carries TRBV29-1 and TRBJ1-4, with D unresolved. Per germline, CDR1 SQVTM and CDR2 ANQGSEA. Trimming took off 4 bases at V and 0 bases at J, with 9 bases between the two ends. This CDR3 has 14 amino acids.

This clone was picked up one time. In DNA, the CDR3 is TGTGCCAGCAGCCAAGAATTGAACCTTGGAAGGGAAAAACTGTTTTTT. Its protein product is CASSQELNLGREKLFF. The chain links TRBV4-2 to TRBJ1-4, with no clear D. V lost 0 bases and J lost 8, with 16 bases in between. The CDR3 loop spans 16 amino acids. Germline CDR1 is LGHNA and CDR2 is YNFKEQ.

The rearrangement links TRBV5-4 to TRBJ1-2; D possibly corresponds to TRBD1 (5 bases). In germline, CDR1 is SGHNT, CDR2 YYREEE (reference sequence). The CDR3 extends over 14 amino acids. V lost 5 bases and J lost 7, with 18 bases in between. This chain's CDR3 is CASRQPGNAAGYTF. The CDR3 DNA reads TGTGCCAGCAGACAGCCAGGGAACGCGGCTGGCTACACCTTC.

The rearrangement joins TRBV5-4 to TRBJ2-7; D call uncertain. V gave up 4 bases and J gave up 6 bases, with 20 bases separating them. The CDR3 extends over 15 amino acids. Germline-derived CDR1 and CDR2 are SGHNT and YYREEE (reference sequence). This chain's CDR3 is CASSPGLGSGREQYF. CDR3 coding DNA: TGTGCCAGCAGCCCTGGGTTAGGGTCCGGGCGCGAGCAGTACTTC.

The chain links TRBV19 to TRBJ1-2; D gene ambiguous. Germline CDR1 reads LNHDA; CDR2 reads SQIVND (reference sequence). This CDR3 is built from 13 residues. The ends were cut back, 5 bases at V and 2 bases at J, with 9 bases in the middle. In DNA form, the CDR3 reads TGTGCCAGTAGTTTTGCAAGGAACTATGGCTACACCTTC. It is translated as CASSFARNYGYTF. The full variable domain, rest sourced from reference TRBV19 and TRBJ1-2, is DGGITQSPKYLFRKEGQNVTLSCEQNLNHDAMYWYRQDPGQGLRLIYYSQIVNDFQKGDIAEGYSVSREKKESFPLTVTSAQKNPTAFYLCASSFARNYGYTFGSGTRLTVV.

The chain uses TRBV21-1 and TRBJ2-1; TRBD1 was called by the table and not checked on the DNA. TRBV21-1 is a documented pseudogene. The CDR3 loop spans 14 amino acids. CDR3 DNA sequence: TGTGCCAGCAACACAGGGGTAGGGGACAATGAGCAGTTCTTC. Translation: CASNTGVGDNEQFF.

The gene calls are TRBV5-5 and TRBJ2-5, with D perhaps assigned TRBD1 or TRBD2 (5 bases each). The CDR3 contains 16 residues. Germline V CDR1 and CDR2: SGHKS, YYEKEE (reference sequence). Trimming stripped 0 bases from V and 2 bases from J, with 14 bases between. The CDR3 sequence: CASSLARVGGQETQYF. The CDR3 DNA is TGTGCCAGCAGCTTGGCTCGGGTTGGGGGACAAGAGACCCAGTACTTC.

The sample holds one count of this clone. The chain employs TRBV11-2 and TRBJ2-5; the D gene is possibly TRBD1 (6 bases). Germline CDR1 reads SGHAT; CDR2 reads FQNNGV. Trimming took 4 bases from V and 5 from J, leaving 11 bases between them. The CDR3 covers 13 residues. The CDR3 DNA reads TGTGCCAGCAGCTCCCAGGGGTCCGAGACCCAGTACTTC. Its protein is CASSSQGSETQYF. The full variable domain, in which reference TRBV11-2 and TRBJ2-5 provide the parts outside the CDR3, is EAGVAQSPRYKIIEKRQSVAFWCNPISGHATLYWYQQILGQGPKLLIQFQNNGVVDDSQLPKDRFSAERLKGVDSTLKIQPAKLEDSAVYLCASSSQGSETQYFGPGTRLLVL.

The chain has TRBV21-1 and TRBJ1-2. TRBV21-1 counts as a pseudogene. This CDR3 has 17 residues. The chain's CDR3 is CASSKISRGAELRGYTF. The CDR3 coding sequence is TGTGCCAGCAGCAAAATTTCGAGGGGGGCGGAATTGCGGGGCTACACCTTC.

V gene TRBV2 combines with J gene TRBJ1-2; a possible D gene is TRBD1 (6 bases). This CDR3 contains 13 residues. V lost 5 bases, J lost 6 bases, and 13 bases lay in between. Germline V gene sequence: CDR1 SNHLY, CDR2 FYNNEI. The CDR3 protein is CASSRQEFNGYTF. CDR3 coding DNA: TGTGCCAGCAGTCGACAGGAGTTCAATGGCTACACCTTC. Together with reference TRBV2 and TRBJ1-2, the CDR3 gives the full variable domain: EPEVTQTPSHQVTQMGQEVILRCVPISNHLYFYWYRQILGQKVEFLVSFYNNEISEKSEIFDDQFSVERPDGSNFTLKIRSTKLEDSAMYFCASSRQEFNGYTFGSGTRLTVV.

The chain has TRBV9 and TRBJ2-7; 7 nucleotides agree with TRBD1. Unmatched junction bases numbered 5, after V lost 0 bases and J lost 5 bases. There are 14 residues in the CDR3. CDR1 SGDLS and CDR2 YYNGEE come from the germline V gene. The CDR3 nucleotides read TGTGCCAGCAGCGTAGGGAGACAGGGCCACGAGCAGTACTTC. Protein: CASSVGRQGHEQYF. The variable domain in full, with the rest retrieved from reference TRBV9 and TRBJ2-7, is DSGVTQTPKHLITATGQRVTLRCSPRSGDLSVYWYQQSLDQGLQFLIQYYNGEERAKGNILERFSAQQFPDLHSELNLSSLELGDSALYFCASSVGRQGHEQYFGPGTRLTVT.

V is TRBV5-8 and J is TRBJ1-2, with D tentatively TRBD1 (5 bases). Per germline, CDR1 SGHTS and CDR2 YDEGEE. Trimming left V 7 bases short and J 6 bases short, with 13 bases between. This CDR3 comprises 12 residues. CDR3 region: CASWDGLHGYTF. CDR3 bases: TGTGCCAGCTGGGACGGTTTGCATGGCTACACCTTC. The full variable domain, its missing parts supplied by reference TRBV5-8 and TRBJ1-2, is EAGVTQSPTHLIKTRGQQATLRCSPISGHTSVYWYQQALGLGLQFLLWYDEGEERNRGNFPPRFSGRQFPNYSSELNVNALELEDSALYLCASWDGLHGYTFGSGTRLTVV.